What follows are 25 T cell receptor beta chains derived from one specimen sequenced in a study of T cell changes during pregnancy in multiple sclerosis. The repertoire was sequenced with immunoSEQ multiplex PCR; TCRdb's copy has only in-frame clones and lacks some. Altogether more than 55,000 clones are present, 92% being singletons, with the ten largest covering 1.6%. This specimen consisted of peripheral blood, obtained in the first trimester of pregnancy. The receptors were sampled from a female donor in good health, enrolled as a control in a pregnancy study.

The chain uses TRBV2 and TRBJ1-5, with D unresolved. This CDR3 spans 14 amino acids. Deletions cut 2 bases from V and 4 bases from J, with 9 bases between. Germline CDR1 reads SNHLY; CDR2 reads FYNNEI. CDR3 coding DNA: TGTGCCAGCAGTGAAATAGGGAGGAATCAGCCCCAGCATTTT. Translated: CASSEIGRNQPQHF.

This clone was found a few times. The J gene is TRBJ2-5, the V gene TRBV29-1; 8 bases agree with TRBD1. V was clipped by 6 bases and J by 5 bases; unmatched bases: 5. Germline loops: CDR1 SQVTM, CDR2 ANQGSEA. The CDR3 consists of 12 residues. Written as DNA, the CDR3 is TGCAGCGTGGACAGGGCTAGGGAGACCCAGTACTTC. This encodes CSVDRARETQYF. The full variable domain, its missing parts supplied by reference TRBV29-1 and TRBJ2-5, is SAVISQKPSRDICQRGTSLTIQCQVDSQVTMMFWYRQQPGQSLTLIATANQGSEATYESGFVIDKFPISRPNLTFSTLTVSNMSPEDSSIYLCSVDRARETQYFGPGTRLLVL.

The chain has TRBV28 and TRBJ2-3; 9 bases agree with TRBD1. V trimming: 6 bases; J trimming: 11 bases; junction bases outside the gene matches: 9. From germline, CDR1 is MDHEN and CDR2 SYDVKM. The CDR3 consists of 13 residues. The CDR3 is CASSRTTGGVQYF. The CDR3 DNA follows: TGTGCCAGCAGCCGAACAACAGGGGGCGTGCAGTATTTT.

The rearrangement links TRBV14 to TRBJ2-5; 9 nucleotides match TRBD1. This CDR3 is built from 16 residues. With 5 bases clipped from V and 2 bases from J, the junction kept 9 bases outside the gene matches. Germline CDR1 reads SGHDN; CDR2 reads FVKESK. CDR3 in DNA: TGTGCCAGCAGCTTCGGTGGACAGGGGTGGCAAGAGACCCAGTACTTC. Protein: CASSFGGQGWQETQYF.

The chain links TRBV5-1 to TRBJ2-1; D perhaps matches TRBD2 (6 bases). CDR3 length: 15 residues. Germline CDR1 and CDR2: SGHRS and YFSETQ. The ends were cut back, 0 bases at V and 3 bases at J, with 10 bases in the middle. The CDR3 sequence: CASSLGGTHYNEQFF. The DNA for the CDR3 is TGCGCCAGCAGCTTGGGGGGGACTCACTACAATGAGCAGTTCTTC.

The CDR3: CASSSVRVGQMNTEAFF. CDR3 DNA sequence: TGTGCCAGCAGTTCCGTTCGGGTCGGACAGATGAACACTGAAGCTTTCTTT. The chain carries TRBV27 and TRBJ1-1, with a weak D call TRBD1 (6 bases). Trimming took off 4 bases at V and 0 bases at J, with 18 bases between the two ends. Germline CDR1 and CDR2: MNHEY and SMNVEV (reference sequence). The CDR3 covers 17 residues.

The table lists this clone with a count of one. V and J are TRBV27 and TRBJ2-1; 7 bases are shared with TRBD2. The ends lost 1 base at V and 8 bases at J; junction bases unmatched: 8. Germline CDR1 is MNHEY and CDR2 is SMNVEV (reference sequence). The CDR3 spans 15 residues. Written as DNA, the CDR3 is TGTGCCAGCAGTTTATTTGGACTAGGGTCCCATGAGCAGTTCTTC. Its protein product is CASSLFGLGSHEQFF.

This chain uses TRBV2 with TRBJ2-5; 13 bases match TRBD2. CDR1 is SNHLY, CDR2 FYNNEI, per germline. Germline trimming cut 7 bases from V and 2 bases from J; bases unmatched to any gene: 4. The CDR3 runs to 15 residues. This CDR3 is CASKGLAGVQETQYF. In DNA form, the CDR3 reads TGTGCCAGCAAAGGACTAGCGGGAGTGCAAGAGACCCAGTACTTC.

The rearrangement links TRBV7-9 to TRBJ2-3; 7 bases agree with TRBD2. Germline V gene sequence: CDR1 SEHNR, CDR2 FQNEAQ (reference sequence). The trim removed 1 base at V and 1 base at J, leaving 2 bases unmatched. There are 15 residues in the CDR3. CDR3 residues: CASSLGLAGTDTQYF. The CDR3 DNA sequence: TGTGCCAGCAGCTTAGGACTAGCCGGCACAGATACGCAGTATTTT.

This chain links TRBV18 with TRBJ2-6, with D possibly being TRBD1 (6 bases). Germline CDR1 is KGHSH and CDR2 is LQKENI. Between the trimmed V and J ends, which lost 6 bases and 4 bases, there was a span of 13 bases. CDR3 size: 15 residues. DNA for the CDR3: TGTGCCAGCTCTTCCGGGACAATCGGGGCCAACGTCCTGACTTTC. Its protein product is CASSSGTIGANVLTF. The full variable domain, completed using reference TRBV18 and TRBJ2-6, is NAGVMQNPRHLVRRRGQEARLRCSPMKGHSHVYWYRQLPEEGLKFMVYLQKENIIDESGMPKERFSAEFPKEGPSILRIQQVVRGDSAAYFCASSSGTIGANVLTFGAGSRLTVL.

This clone has only one observation. The chain has TRBV30 and TRBJ1-2; 9 bases agree with TRBD1. The V gene end was trimmed by 2 bases and the J gene end by 8 bases; junction bases not matched to a gene: 3. The CDR3 has 12 residues. The germline gives CDR1 GTSNPN, CDR2 SVGIG (reference sequence). The CDR3 is CAWSMDRGGYTF. The CDR3, as DNA: TGTGCCTGGAGTATGGACAGGGGAGGCTACACCTTC.

The chain recombines TRBV7-2 with TRBJ2-4, with D possibly TRBD2 on 5 matching bases. There are 13 residues in the CDR3. The V gene lost 6 bases and the J gene lost 3 bases, with 9 bases spanning the gap. Germline loops: CDR1 SGHTA, CDR2 FQGNSA. The CDR3: CASSIAGKNIQYF. The CDR3 DNA reads as TGTGCCAGCAGTATCGCGGGCAAAAACATTCAGTACTTC.

Only one count was recorded for this clone. The chain couples TRBV27 to TRBJ2-2, with D maybe TRBD1 (5 bases). The V gene's germline CDR1 is MNHEY and CDR2 SMNVEV (reference sequence). This CDR3 has 15 residues. With 7 bases removed from V and 5 bases from J, the gap between germline ends came to 17 bases. The CDR3 loop reads CASTVVGLGTGELFF. The DNA for the CDR3 is TGTGCCAGCACAGTAGTGGGGCTGGGTACCGGGGAGCTGTTTTTT.

The chain carries TRBV30 and TRBJ2-7; 7 bases line up with TRBD1. The CDR3 spans 12 residues. Germline V gene data show CDR1 as GTSNPN and CDR2 as SVGIG (reference sequence). The trim removed 2 bases at V and 5 bases at J, leaving 3 bases unmatched. CDR3 sequence reads: CAWSPTGNEQYF. The CDR3 DNA follows: TGTGCCTGGAGTCCGACAGGGAACGAGCAGTACTTC.

The rearrangement uses TRBV6-1 and TRBJ1-5, with 7 bases identical to TRBD1. CDR3 length: 14 residues. Germline V lookup: CDR1 MNHNS, CDR2 SASEGT. V was clipped by 4 bases and J by 1 base; unmatched bases: 1. The CDR3 DNA sequence: TGTGCCAGCAGTGGCAGGGGGAGCAATCAGCCCCAGCATTTT. This translates into CASSGRGSNQPQHF.

The chain couples TRBV5-1 to TRBJ1-2; D not resolved. The CDR3 spans 15 residues. V dropped 0 bases and J dropped 2 bases, with 11 bases sitting between them. In germline, CDR1 is SGHRS, CDR2 YFSETQ. DNA of the CDR3: TGCGCCAGCAGCTTGGCCGTCAGCGAGAACTATGGCTACACCTTC. As protein: CASSLAVSENYGYTF. Based on the CDR3 plus reference TRBV5-1 and TRBJ1-2, the full variable domain is KAGVTQTPRYLIKTRGQQVTLSCSPISGHRSVSWYQQTPGQGLQFLFEYFSETQRNKGNFPGRFSGRQFSNSRSEMNVSTLELGDSALYLCASSLAVSENYGYTFGSGTRLTVV.

This clone appeared a single time. The gene calls are TRBV19 and TRBJ2-5, with a weak D call TRBD2 (8 bases). CDR1 is LNHDA, CDR2 SQIVND, per germline (reference sequence). This CDR3 comprises 16 residues. Trimming removed 7 bases from V and 1 base from J, with 19 bases in between. The CDR3 DNA is TGTGCCAGTACCGGGACAGAAGGGACTAGCCAAGAGACCCAGTACTTC. Amino acid sequence: CASTGTEGTSQETQYF.

The V call is TRBV25-1, the J call TRBJ2-7, with D perhaps matching TRBD2 (6 bases). Germline V gene lookup returns CDR1 MGHDK and CDR2 SYGVNS. Trimming stripped 2 bases from V and 2 bases from J, with 13 bases between. The length of the CDR3 is 15 residues. CDR3 residues: CASSEQSGPTYEQYF. The CDR3 DNA sequence: TGTGCCAGCAGTGAACAAAGCGGGCCGACCTACGAGCAGTACTTC.

This clone appeared once. This sequence joins TRBV29-1 and TRBJ2-7; 7 bases align to TRBD1. J gave up 5 bases and V 5 bases, and 6 bases lay outside the gene matches. The CDR3 totals 12 residues. From germline, CDR1 is SQVTM and CDR2 ANQGSEA. The CDR3 DNA reads TGCAGCGTTAGTACAGGGGCCAACGAGCAGTACTTC. Residues: CSVSTGANEQYF.

The chain couples TRBV6-5 to TRBJ1-4, with D possibly matching TRBD1 (5 bases). The germline CDR1 and CDR2 sequences are MNHEY and SVGAGI. V was shortened by 7 bases and J by 6 bases, with 12 bases between the two germline ends. CDR3 length: 13 residues. The CDR3 nucleotides read TGTGCCAGCACCGCGACAGAGCATGAAAAACTGTTTTTT. It is translated as CASTATEHEKLFF.

This chain connects TRBV27 to TRBJ2-3, with 16 bases aligning to TRBD2. With 5 bases clipped from V and 1 base from J, the junction kept 21 bases outside the gene matches. CDR1 is MNHEY, CDR2 SMNVEV, per germline (reference sequence). The CDR3 runs 23 residues. CDR3 sequence: CASSPKSVKPGLAGGRRTDTQYF. CDR3 DNA: TGTGCCAGCAGTCCCAAATCCGTGAAACCGGGACTAGCGGGAGGGCGTCGCACAGATACGCAGTATTTT.

The V gene is TRBV7-2, the J gene TRBJ2-1; 9 bases fit TRBD2. CDR3 length equals 14 residues. Germline V gene data show CDR1 as SGHTA and CDR2 as FQGNSA. J gave up 9 bases and V 6 bases, and 9 bases lay outside the gene matches. CDR3: CASSPGLARSEQFF. The DNA for the CDR3 is TGTGCCAGCAGTCCCGGACTAGCGCGGAGTGAGCAGTTCTTC.

This sequence joins TRBV28 and TRBJ2-3, with TRBD2 matching 10 bases. V lost 3 bases, J lost 4 bases, and 13 bases stayed unmatched. CDR1 is MDHEN, CDR2 SYDVKM, per germline. This CDR3 region has 18 residues. CDR3 residues: CASSFSSGRPEVADTQYF. The CDR3, as DNA: TGTGCCAGCAGTTTTAGTAGCGGGAGGCCTGAGGTGGCAGATACGCAGTATTTT. The full variable domain, completed using reference TRBV28 and TRBJ2-3, is DVKVTQSSRYLVKRTGEKVFLECVQDMDHENMFWYRQDPGLGLRLIYFSYDVKMKEKGDIPEGYSVSREKKERFSLILESASTNQTSMYLCASSFSSGRPEVADTQYFGPGTRLTVL.

The chain uses TRBV7-8 and TRBJ2-2, with TRBD2 identical over 11 bases. V was clipped by 3 bases and J by 6 bases; unmatched bases: 6. Per germline, CDR1 SGHVS and CDR2 FQNEAQ. This CDR3 comprises 16 residues. The CDR3 reads CASSFRLAGTSGELFF. The CDR3 coding sequence is TGTGCCAGCAGCTTTCGACTAGCGGGAACGTCCGGGGAGCTGTTTTTT.

V usage is TRBV27 and J usage is TRBJ2-2; TRBD2 matches at 10 bases. Germline loops: CDR1 MNHEY, CDR2 SMNVEV (reference sequence). Trimming removed 5 bases from V and 5 bases from J; junction bases left unmatched: 8. This CDR3 has 16 amino acids. CDR3 nucleotides: TGTGCCAGCAGTCTCCCGGGACTAGCGAGGACCGGGGAGCTGTTTTTT. As protein: CASSLPGLARTGELFF.